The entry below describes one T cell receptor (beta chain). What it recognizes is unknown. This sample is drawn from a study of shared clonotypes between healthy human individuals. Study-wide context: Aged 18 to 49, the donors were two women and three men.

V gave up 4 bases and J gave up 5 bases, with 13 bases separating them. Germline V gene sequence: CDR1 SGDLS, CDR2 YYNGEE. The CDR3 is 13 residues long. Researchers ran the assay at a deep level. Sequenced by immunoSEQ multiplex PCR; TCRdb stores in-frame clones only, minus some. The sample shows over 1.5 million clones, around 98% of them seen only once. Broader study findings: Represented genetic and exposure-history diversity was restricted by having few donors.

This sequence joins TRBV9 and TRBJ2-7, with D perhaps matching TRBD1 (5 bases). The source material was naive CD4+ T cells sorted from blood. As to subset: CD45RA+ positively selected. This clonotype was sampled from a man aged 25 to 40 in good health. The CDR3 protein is CASSPDRTNEQYF. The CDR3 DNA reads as TGTGCCAGCAGCCCCGACAGAACCAACGAGCAGTACTTC.